This entry is about one T cell receptor beta chain. No antigen is known for it. The record originates from a study of T cells expressing NK-cell markers. The overall study: One of eight sequenced donors was HCMV-seronegative; the other seven were seropositive. The study, taken as a whole, reports: Nothing established the HCMV specificity of expanded NKG2C+ T cell clones.

Reanalyzing the 5' RACE reads, TCRdb keeps one entry per CDR3 protein, without DNA. Here the sample table reports roughly 390,000 distinct CDR3 sequences. This TCR came from a woman in her 50s in good health. The sample taken for sequencing was blood T cells: a sorted CD56 or NKG2C T cell subset, CD4+ or CD8+ T cells, or bulk PBMC T cells (not recorded which).

The CDR3 here is CASSLGGISDTQYF. This chain joins TRBV5-1 and TRBJ2-3. The length of the CDR3 is 14 residues. Per the germline V gene, CDR1 is SGHRS and CDR2 is YFSETQ.